This T cell receptor (beta chain) was obtained from a study of PD-1 blockade in classical Hodgkin lymphoma. Study summary: Treatment was intravenous nivolumab, 3 mg/kg every 2 weeks, until progression. Study-wide results and limits: The CD4+ diversity rise by C4D1 was clearest in complete responders. Baseline TCR diversity was reportedly lower in newly diagnosed patients than in healthy donors. It was reported as lower still in relapsed/refractory patients. Complete responders had baseline diversity similar to newly diagnosed patients.

Comment on this clone: Its target is unknown.

Here immunoSEQ multiplex PCR was the method, and the copy in TCRdb shows in-frame clones only, minus some. The sample carries 9,000 to 13,000 clones, 70% to 75% recorded once. Germline V CDR1 and CDR2: SGDLS, YYNGEE. The CDR3 totals 15 residues. Trimming removed 3 bases from V and 0 bases from J, with 10 bases in between. Indicated time point: cycle 4 day 1 (C4D1), after six to seven weeks of nivolumab. Brentuximab vedotin exposure varied among the patients, all of whom had relapsed after autologous stem cell transplantation. From thawed PBMCs, CD4+ T cells were purified using magnetic negative selection.

This chain joins TRBV9 and TRBJ1-3; tentatively, D is TRBD1 (5 bases). This clonotype originated in a human donor with classical Hodgkin lymphoma. This sample comprised CD4+ T cells from blood, obtained before the fourth cycle of nivolumab. CDR3 nucleotides: TGTGCCAGCAGCGAAAGACAGTCCTCTGGAAACACCATATATTTT. It specifies CASSERQSSGNTIYF.